What follows are 11 T cell receptor beta chains derived from one specimen sequenced in a study of identical twins. One entry per CDR3 protein results from TCRdb running MiXCR on the 5' RACE reads. The table lists approximately 550,000 distinct CDR3 sequences, approximately 20% of them singletons, with about 0.48% in the top ten. A further study also used this sample, focusing on yellow fever vaccine responses in identical twins.

The sequenced material came from CD4+ T cells sorted from blood. The receptors here all came from a woman between 18 and 30 years old in good health.

This clonotype was counted between two and nine times. The genes are TRBV5-6 and TRBJ2-3; 8 bases are a match to TRBD2. This CDR3 spans 14 amino acids. The germline CDR1 and CDR2 sequences are SGHDT and YYEEEE. V dropped 5 bases and J dropped 4; count of bases not matched to a gene: 6. This chain's CDR3 is CASSTGTRADTQYF. The CDR3 DNA sequence: TGTGCCAGCAGTACCGGGACTAGAGCAGATACGCAGTATTTT. Drawing the rest from reference TRBV5-6 and TRBJ2-3, the complete variable domain is DAGVTQSPTHLIKTRGQQVTLRCSPKSGHDTVSWYQQALGQGPQFIFQYYEEEERQRGNFPDRFSGHQFPNYSSELNVNALLLGDSALYLCASSTGTRADTQYFGPGTRLTVL.

This chain links TRBV3-1 with TRBJ1-2, with no clear D. V gave up 1 base and J gave up 0 bases, with 12 bases separating them. Germline V gene sequence: CDR1 LGHDT, CDR2 YNNKEL (reference sequence). CDR3 length equals 16 residues. In DNA, the CDR3 is TGTGCCAGCAGCCAAGCGGCTGGGTTTTCTAACTATGGCTACACCTTC. It specifies CASSQAAGFSNYGYTF.

This CDR3 is CATSDSGQGAREQYF. The DNA for the CDR3 is TGTGCCACCAGTGATTCGGGACAGGGGGCGCGTGAGCAGTACTTC. The chain uses TRBV24-1 and TRBJ2-7; 12 bases match TRBD1. Germline CDR1 is KGHDR and CDR2 is SFDVKD. This CDR3 has 15 amino acids. With 2 bases clipped from V and 7 bases from J, the junction kept 5 bases outside the gene matches.

Written as DNA, the CDR3 is TGCAGTGCTAGAGGAGGCCCAGGAGGCTACACCTTC. Translated, it gives CSARGGPGGYTF. The V and J genes are TRBV20-1 and TRBJ1-2; no firm D call. This CDR3 is built from 12 residues. In germline, CDR1 is DFQATT, CDR2 SNEGSKA (reference sequence). The V and J ends lost 1 base and 8 bases respectively, with 11 bases between them.

This clonotype was counted many times. The chain uses TRBV3-1 and TRBJ2-7, with unresolved D. CDR1 is LGHDT and CDR2 is YNNKEL in the germline V gene (reference sequence). CDR3 size: 12 residues. V lost 3 bases and J 1 base, leaving 4 bases between the germline ends. The CDR3 is CASSQVSYEQYF. The CDR3 DNA is TGTGCCAGCAGCCAGGTTTCCTACGAGCAGTACTTC.

The rearrangement links TRBV5-4 to TRBJ2-1; tentative D call: TRBD1 (5 bases). CDR1 and CDR2 (germline): SGHNT, YYREEE (reference sequence). Trimming removed 4 bases from V and 5 bases from J, with 16 bases in between. The length of the CDR3 is 15 residues. In DNA, the CDR3 is TGTGCCAGCAGCCAACAGGCGCCTCTCGACAATGAGCAGTTCTTC. This translates into CASSQQAPLDNEQFF.

This clonotype has a single count. The rearrangement links TRBV9 to TRBJ2-7, with D possibly TRBD2 on 7 matching bases. The CDR3 is 18 amino acids. Trimming pared 0 bases from V and 0 bases from J, leaving 19 bases between. Germline assignment: CDR1 SGDLS and CDR2 YYNGEE. The CDR3 bases are TGTGCCAGCAGCGTAGCTAACGGGGGGCCGGCCTTCTCCTACGAGCAGTACGTC. Its translation is CASSVANGGPAFSYEQYV.

This chain's CDR3 is CASSEGTSSDYNEQFF. CDR3 DNA sequence: TGCGCCAGCAGTGAAGGGACTAGCTCCGACTACAATGAGCAGTTCTTC. The chain uses TRBV10-1 and TRBJ2-1; TRBD2 agrees at 9 bases. This CDR3 has 16 residues. CDR1 is WNHNN, CDR2 SYGVQD, per germline (reference sequence). The V segment lost 3 bases and the J segment 3 bases; nucleotides outside the gene matches: 6.

This clonotype was seen only a few times. V gene TRBV7-8 combines with J gene TRBJ2-3, with 10 bases fitting TRBD2. The germline gives CDR1 SGHVS, CDR2 FQNEAQ. With 6 bases clipped from V and 5 bases from J, the junction kept 5 bases outside the gene matches. The CDR3 has 14 amino acids. The CDR3 DNA sequence: TGTGCCAGCAGGTCTAGCGGGAGATTAGATACGCAGTATTTT. It is translated as CASRSSGRLDTQYF.

The sample holds a few counts of this clonotype. The chain combines TRBV12-3 or TRBV12-4 with TRBJ2-5; 11 positions agree with TRBD2. V gave up 6 bases and J gave up 5 bases; unmatched junction bases: 11. The CDR3 extends over 16 amino acids. This chain's CDR3 is CASSLGTSGGGETQYF. The CDR3 DNA sequence: TGTGCCAGCAGCCTAGGGACTAGCGGAGGGGGGGAGACCCAGTACTTC.

This clonotype has a handful of counts. J is TRBJ2-2 and V is TRBV5-1; D ambiguous. The CDR3 is 14 residues long. Germline V CDR1 and CDR2: SGHRS, YFSETQ. V shed 4 bases and J shed 5 bases, with 12 bases lying between them. CDR3 protein: CASSRDLGTGELFF. CDR3 DNA: TGCGCCAGCAGCCGAGACCTGGGGACCGGGGAGCTGTTTTTT. Based on the CDR3 plus reference TRBV5-1 and TRBJ2-2, the full variable domain is KAGVTQTPRYLIKTRGQQVTLSCSPISGHRSVSWYQQTPGQGLQFLFEYFSETQRNKGNFPGRFSGRQFSNSRSEMNVSTLELGDSALYLCASSRDLGTGELFFGEGSRLTVL.